This entry is about one T cell receptor beta chain. The sample belongs to a study of blood T cell repertoires in COVID-19. After removal of 4 bases from V and 5 bases from J, the junction contained 11 bases not matched to a gene. The CDR3 runs 16 residues. Germline CDR1 SGHDT, CDR2 YYEEEE. The table came from immunoSEQ multiplex PCR; TCRdb's copy has only in-frame clones and leaves some out. The repertoire holds 150,000 to 200,000 clones, with 78% as singletons. This chain uses TRBV5-6 with TRBJ2-2; 7 bases map to TRBD2. This sequence originates from an elderly woman with active or convalescent COVID-19. Material: peripheral blood. CDR3 residues: CASSAGLGRGTGELFF. In DNA form, the CDR3 reads TGTGCCAGCAGCGCCGGACTAGGACGGGGGACCGGGGAGCTGTTTTTT.